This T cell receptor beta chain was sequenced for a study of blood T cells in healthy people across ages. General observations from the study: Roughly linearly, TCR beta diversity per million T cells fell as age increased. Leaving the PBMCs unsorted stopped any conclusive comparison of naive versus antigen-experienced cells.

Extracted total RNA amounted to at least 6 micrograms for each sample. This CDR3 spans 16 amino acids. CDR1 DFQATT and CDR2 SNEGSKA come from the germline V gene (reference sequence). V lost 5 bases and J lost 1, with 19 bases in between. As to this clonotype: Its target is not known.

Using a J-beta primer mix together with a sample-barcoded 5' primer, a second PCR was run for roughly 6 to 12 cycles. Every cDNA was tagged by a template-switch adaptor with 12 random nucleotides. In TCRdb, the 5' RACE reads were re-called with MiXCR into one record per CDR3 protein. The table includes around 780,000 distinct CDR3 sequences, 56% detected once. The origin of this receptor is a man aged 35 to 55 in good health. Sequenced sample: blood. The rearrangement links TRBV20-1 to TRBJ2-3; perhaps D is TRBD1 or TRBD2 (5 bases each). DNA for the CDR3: TGCAGTGCTCCACCCCCGGGGCTCAAACGCACAGATACGCAGTATTTT. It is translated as CSAPPPGLKRTDTQYF.